This note documents a single T cell receptor (beta chain) sequence. These data belong to a study of blood T cell repertoires in COVID-19. The wider study: Sites in the United States, Italy and Spain provided acute and convalescent COVID-19 samples.

CDR3 length: 14 amino acids. Per the germline V gene, CDR1 is SGHTA and CDR2 is FQGNSA. Between the trimmed V and J ends, which lost 4 bases and 0 bases, there was a span of 7 bases. Repertoires were generated with immunoSEQ multiplex PCR, while TCRdb's copy carries only in-frame clones and drops some. In the table there are roughly 120,000 clones, approximately 80% of which are singletons. Sequencing was performed on peripheral blood. The TCR comes from a woman aged 55-70 years with acute or convalescent COVID-19. V usage is TRBV7-2 and J usage is TRBJ2-1; D is ambiguous. The CDR3 sequence: CASSSDSSYNEQFF. The CDR3, as DNA: TGTGCCAGCAGCTCCGACTCCTCCTACAATGAGCAGTTCTTC.